The 3 T cell receptor beta chains below were found in one sample sequenced in a study of cytomegalovirus exposure and HLA in healthy donors. With 60 Vbeta and 13 Jbeta primers, the PCR was carried out. Profiled with immunoSEQ multiplex PCR; TCRdb holds only in-frame clones, not every one. The sample has over 130,000 clones, approximately 80% seen once. Specimen: PBMCs. The receptors come from a man aged 40-49 years in good health and CMV-seronegative.

The chain carries TRBV5-4 and TRBJ2-7; perhaps TRBD1 as D (5 bases). Germline V gene data show CDR1 as SGHNT and CDR2 as YYREEE (reference sequence). Trimming left V 4 bases short and J 5 bases short, with 19 bases between. The CDR3 extends over 15 amino acids. DNA for the CDR3: TGTGCCAGCAGCAACACCGACAGTATTATCGACGAGCAGTACTTC. Encoded protein: CASSNTDSIIDEQYF.

The rearrangement links TRBV7-9 to TRBJ1-1; D remains ambiguous. The CDR3 runs 14 residues. In germline, CDR1 is SEHNR, CDR2 FQNEAQ (reference sequence). The V gene lost 5 bases and the J gene lost 1 base, with 11 bases spanning the gap. The CDR3 sequence is CASSPDIGNTEAFF. In DNA form, the CDR3 reads TGTGCCAGCAGCCCTGACATCGGGAACACTGAAGCTTTCTTT.

The rearrangement links TRBV11-2 to TRBJ1-2; 7 bases line up with TRBD1. CDR3 length equals 14 residues. Germline V gene data show CDR1 as SGHAT and CDR2 as FQNNGV. The junction had 5 bases not matched to a gene; V was cut back by 0 bases and J by 7 bases. CDR3 protein: CASSLETGSGGYTF. The CDR3 bases are TGTGCCAGCAGCTTAGAGACAGGGAGTGGTGGCTACACCTTC.